The 32 T cell receptor beta chains below all came from one sample that was sequenced in a study of shared clonotypes between healthy human individuals. Some clones are missing from TCRdb's copy, which holds only in-frame ones; the method was immunoSEQ multiplex PCR. The table shows roughly 760,000 clones, with approximately 79% occurring only once. The sample taken for sequencing was memory CD4+ T cells sorted from blood. Regarding subset: CD45RA-negative fraction. Source of these receptors: a woman under 40 in good health.

To note about this clone: Other DNA sequences within the sample encode an identical CDR3. The chain links TRBV6-1 to TRBJ2-3; D unresolved. V was clipped by 4 bases and J by 0 bases, with 8 bases between them. Germline V gene lookup returns CDR1 MNHNS and CDR2 SASEGT. The CDR3 spans 14 residues. The CDR3 region is CASSVAGSTDTQYF. Here the CDR3 DNA reads TGTGCCAGCAGTGTAGCAGGAAGCACAGATACGCAGTATTTT.

The chain links TRBV6-6 to TRBJ1-5; 8 bases match TRBD1. Germline CDR1 MNHNY, CDR2 SVGAGI (reference sequence). CDR3 length: 13 amino acids. V trimming: 5 bases; J trimming: 6 bases; junction bases outside the gene matches: 3. The CDR3 nucleotides are TGTGCCAGCAGTGGAACAGGGGGTCAGCCCCAGCATTTT. Translated: CASSGTGGQPQHF.

This clone came up a few times. The chain recombines TRBV6-1 with TRBJ1-1; 7 bases line up with TRBD1. CDR1 is MNHNS, CDR2 SASEGT, per germline. CDR3 length: 14 amino acids. After removal of 1 base from V and 9 bases from J, the junction contained 8 bases not matched to a gene. CDR3 region: CASSEVSGTDQAFF. DNA of the CDR3: TGTGCCAGCAGTGAAGTGTCAGGGACAGATCAAGCTTTCTTT.

This clone was recorded once. The chain links TRBV15 to TRBJ2-1; D is perhaps TRBD2 (6 bases). The ends were cut back, 0 bases at V and 0 bases at J, with 12 bases in the middle. CDR1 is LNHNV and CDR2 is YYDKDF in the germline V gene (reference sequence). This CDR3 region has 17 residues. In DNA form, the CDR3 reads TGTGCCACCAGCAGAGATGGCTGGGGGGTCTCCTACAATGAGCAGTTCTTC. Residues: CATSRDGWGVSYNEQFF.

The rearrangement links TRBV5-3 to TRBJ2-7; D is tentatively TRBD1 or TRBD2 (5 bases each). TRBV5-3 is an ORF; its function is uncertain. This CDR3 comprises 13 residues. The germline V and J ends were trimmed by 4 bases and 2 bases, with 10 bases remaining between them. CDR3 region: CARSRDGPYEQYF. CDR3 in DNA: TGTGCCAGAAGCCGGGACGGACCCTACGAGCAGTACTTC.

The rearrangement links TRBV5-5 to TRBJ2-5, with D maybe TRBD1 (6 bases). The CDR3 has 14 residues. In germline, CDR1 is SGHKS, CDR2 YYEKEE (reference sequence). V gave up 6 bases and J gave up 5 bases, with 17 bases separating them. For the CDR3, the DNA is TGTGCCAGCACTTCGAACAGGGTCACGGAGACCCAGTACTTC. Its protein is CASTSNRVTETQYF. The variable domain in full, completed from reference TRBV5-5 and TRBJ2-5, reads DAGVTQSPTHLIKTRGQQVTLRCSPISGHKSVSWYQQVLGQGPQFIFQYYEKEERGRGNFPDRFSARQFPNYSSELNVNALLLGDSALYLCASTSNRVTETQYFGPGTRLLVL.

The J gene is TRBJ1-5, the V gene TRBV25-1, with D unclear. CDR1 is MGHDK, CDR2 SYGVNS, per germline. CDR3 length: 13 residues. Trimming left V 3 bases short and J 4 bases short, with 7 bases between. The DNA for the CDR3 is TGTGCCAGCAGTGATTCGGGTAATCAGCCCCAGCATTTT. Its protein product is CASSDSGNQPQHF.

The chain recombines TRBV7-2 with TRBJ2-1; maybe TRBD1 (5 bases). V lost 2 bases and J 8 bases, leaving 16 bases between the germline ends. CDR3 length equals 15 residues. Germline-derived CDR1 and CDR2 are SGHTA and FQGNSA. CDR3 protein: CASSLQGLHGDEQFF. CDR3 DNA: TGTGCCAGCAGCTTACAGGGTCTACACGGCGATGAGCAGTTCTTC.

The rearrangement joins TRBV6-1 to TRBJ2-1; unclear D gene. This CDR3 contains 13 residues. With 11 bases removed from V and 1 base from J, the gap between germline ends came to 12 bases. Germline V gene lookup returns CDR1 MNHNS and CDR2 SASEGT. The CDR3 region has the DNA TGTGCCGGCGCCAGGTATTCCTACAATGAGCAGTTCTTC. This translates into CAGARYSYNEQFF.

The chain uses TRBV27 and TRBJ1-1, with D unclear. This CDR3 is built from 13 residues. Between the trimmed V and J ends, which lost 0 bases and 11 bases, there was a span of 13 bases. CDR1 is MNHEY, CDR2 SMNVEV, per germline (reference sequence). This CDR3 is CASSLSGPRQAFF. DNA for the CDR3: TGTGCCAGCAGTTTATCCGGACCCCGCCAGGCTTTCTTT.

This clone turned up a few times. The chain combines TRBV6-5 with TRBJ2-7; 9 positions agree with TRBD1. The CDR3 length is 15 residues. The ends lost 3 bases at V and 2 bases at J; junction bases unmatched: 5. Germline lookup yields CDR1 MNHEY and CDR2 SVGAGI. CDR3 protein: CASSYNRGRPYEQYF. The CDR3 bases are TGTGCCAGCAGTTATAACAGGGGGCGTCCCTACGAGCAGTACTTC.

V is TRBV5-1 and J is TRBJ2-3; 8 bases are a match to TRBD2. This CDR3 is built from 13 residues. Trimming took 4 bases from V and 4 from J; bases not matched to a gene: 2. Germline CDR1 is SGHRS and CDR2 is YFSETQ. CDR3 coding DNA: TGCGCCAGCAGCCCGGGAGGGTCAGATACGCAGTATTTT. As protein: CASSPGGSDTQYF.

The chain uses TRBV28 and TRBJ1-5; weak D call: TRBD1 (5 bases). Trimming stripped 8 bases from V and 6 bases from J, with 8 bases between. Germline assignment: CDR1 MDHEN and CDR2 SYDVKM. This CDR3 is built from 11 residues. DNA for the CDR3: TGTGCCAGCGGGGGGATTCAGCCCCAGCATTTT. Its translation is CASGGIQPQHF. The whole variable domain, filled in from reference TRBV28 and TRBJ1-5, reads DVKVTQSSRYLVKRTGEKVFLECVQDMDHENMFWYRQDPGLGLRLIYFSYDVKMKEKGDIPEGYSVSREKKERFSLILESASTNQTSMYLCASGGIQPQHFGDGTRLSIL.

Notes on this clone: Different DNA sequences within this sample yield the same CDR3. The chain links TRBV6-1 to TRBJ2-7; perhaps TRBD1 as D (5 bases). The CDR3 is made up of 14 amino acids. Germline assignment: CDR1 MNHNS and CDR2 SASEGT. V dropped 2 bases and J dropped 2 bases, with 10 bases sitting between them. In DNA, the CDR3 is TGTGCCAGCAGTGAACTCAGGGCGCCCTACGAGCAGTACTTC. This codes for CASSELRAPYEQYF.

This clone was seen a single time. The DNA of the CDR3 is TGTGCCAGCAGTTTTTGGGACAGCCTAGGGGAGGGGTTTTGTGAAAAACTGTTTTTT. Translating it yields CASSFWDSLGEGFCEKLFF. V and J are TRBV27 and TRBJ1-4; 7 nucleotides match TRBD1. V shed 3 bases and J 7 bases; nucleotides not matched to a gene: 20. This CDR3 has 19 amino acids. CDR1 and CDR2 from the germline V gene are MNHEY and SMNVEV (reference sequence).

The J gene is TRBJ2-2, the V gene TRBV7-3; TRBD2 agrees at 7 bases. V trimming: 8 bases; J trimming: 4 bases; junction bases outside the gene matches: 7. This CDR3 has 14 residues. Germline lookup yields CDR1 SGHTA and CDR2 FQGTGA. The CDR3: CASRGAGATGELFF. In DNA form, the CDR3 reads TGTGCCAGCCGCGGGGCGGGAGCCACCGGGGAGCTGTTTTTT.

The CDR3 loop is CASSLSVSGRSLKDNEQFF. The CDR3, as DNA: TGTGCCAGCAGCTTGAGTGTGAGCGGGAGGTCCCTTAAGGACAATGAGCAGTTCTTC. This sequence joins TRBV11-3 and TRBJ2-1; 9 bases map to TRBD2. The CDR3 runs to 19 residues. V lost 3 bases to trimming and J lost 5 bases; unmatched junction nucleotides: 17. Looked up from germline, CDR1 is SGHNT and CDR2 is YENEEA.

For the CDR3, the DNA is TGCGCCAGCAGCTTGTTAGCGGGAAACACCGGGGAGCTGTTTTTT. The encoded protein is CASSLLAGNTGELFF. The chain employs TRBV5-1 and TRBJ2-2, with TRBD2 matching 8 bases. The CDR3 has 15 residues. The V gene end was trimmed by 1 base and the J gene end by 2 bases; junction bases not matched to a gene: 1. Germline V gives CDR1 SGHRS, CDR2 YFSETQ.

This clone was observed many times. The chain links TRBV19 to TRBJ2-5; D possibly matches TRBD1 or TRBD2 (5 bases each). The CDR3 consists of 16 residues. Between the trimmed V and J ends, which lost 4 bases and 4 bases, there was a span of 19 bases. The germline V gene has CDR1 LNHDA and CDR2 SQIVND (reference sequence). The CDR3 DNA sequence: TGTGCCAGTAGTAGTCCCCGGGACGGCCTAGGAGAGACCCAGTACTTC. This gives the protein CASSSPRDGLGETQYF.

The genes are TRBV6-6 and TRBJ2-1; TRBD1 matches at 7 bases. Germline lookup yields CDR1 MNHNY and CDR2 SVGAGI (reference sequence). V shed 5 bases, J shed 10 bases, and the junction held 8 bases outside the gene matches. The CDR3 extends over 13 amino acids. The CDR3 DNA sequence: TGTGCCAGCAGTCTCCATACAGGGGTCGAGCAGTTCTTC. Protein product: CASSLHTGVEQFF.

The chain links TRBV30 to TRBJ2-5; 14 bases are shared with TRBD2. The CDR3 sequence is 18 residues long. Looked up from germline, CDR1 is GTSNPN and CDR2 is SVGIG (reference sequence). With 3 bases clipped from V and 5 bases from J, the junction kept 14 bases outside the gene matches. As DNA, the CDR3 is TGTGCCTGGAGGGATCCGCCGGGACTAGCGGGAGTGGGTGAGACCCAGTACTTC. Amino acid sequence: CAWRDPPGLAGVGETQYF. Full variable domain (rest looked up from reference TRBV30 and TRBJ2-5): SQTIHQWPATLVQPVGSPLSLECTVEGTSNPNLYWYRQAAGRGLQLLFYSVGIGQISSEVPQNLSASRPQDRQFILSSKKLLLSDSGFYLCAWRDPPGLAGVGETQYFGPGTRLLVL.

This chain links TRBV7-2 with TRBJ2-3; TRBD2 matches 8 bases. The germline V gene has CDR1 SGHTA and CDR2 FQGNSA. With V trimmed by 4 bases and J by 7 bases, 19 bases remained unmatched. The CDR3 sequence is 18 residues long. The CDR3 sequence is CASSSSPPLVAGSYTQYF. DNA of the CDR3: TGTGCCAGCAGCTCTTCCCCTCCATTGGTAGCGGGGTCGTATACGCAGTATTTT.

This rearrangement joins TRBV6-5 to TRBJ2-7; D unresolved. Germline V gene data show CDR1 as MNHEY and CDR2 as SVGAGI. The CDR3 sequence is 15 residues long. Trimming cost V 4 bases and J 2 bases, with 15 bases left between them. CDR3 bases: TGTGCCAGCAGTTTCCCGGTAGGAACCACCTACGAGCAGTACTTC. Protein sequence: CASSFPVGTTYEQYF.

The V gene is TRBV6-1, the J gene TRBJ2-5; D tentatively reads TRBD1 or TRBD2 (5 bases each). The V gene's germline CDR1 is MNHNS and CDR2 SASEGT. CDR3 length: 15 residues. Trimming pared 4 bases from V and 2 bases from J, leaving 14 bases between. CDR3 sequence (DNA): TGTGCCAGCAGTGGTGAGGGACGGTGGCAAGAGACCCAGTACTTC. Translation: CASSGEGRWQETQYF.

There are a few counts of this clone. Different DNA sequences within this sample yield the same CDR3. This CDR3 reads CASSERAGANVLTF. In nucleotides, the CDR3 is TGTGCCAGCAGTGAAAGAGCTGGGGCCAACGTCCTGACTTTC. The rearrangement joins TRBV2 to TRBJ2-6; D is unresolved. V lost 2 bases to trimming and J lost 2 bases, with 4 bases between them. Germline loops: CDR1 SNHLY, CDR2 FYNNEI. The CDR3 consists of 14 residues.

V and J are TRBV5-4 and TRBJ2-5, with D maybe TRBD1 (6 bases). Germline values: CDR1 SGHNT, CDR2 YYREEE (reference sequence). The CDR3 is 15 residues long. Deletions cut 1 base from V and 5 bases from J, with 15 bases between. The DNA of the CDR3 is TGTGCCAGCAGCTTGCTCCTACAGGGTGGGGAGACCCAGTACTTC. Protein sequence: CASSLLLQGGETQYF.

The chain combines TRBV5-1 with TRBJ1-2; no reliable D call. Germline V lookup: CDR1 SGHRS, CDR2 YFSETQ. V was cut by 3 bases and J by 0 bases, with 12 bases left in between. The CDR3 has 15 residues. The CDR3 loop is CASSSLGGANYGYTF. The DNA of the CDR3 is TGCGCCAGCAGCTCCTTGGGTGGCGCTAACTATGGCTACACCTTC.

This clone was observed a handful of times. The genes are TRBV28 and TRBJ2-7, with 9 nucleotides matching TRBD1. CDR3 length: 14 residues. The V segment lost 8 bases and the J segment 2 bases; nucleotides outside the gene matches: 7. The germline V gene encodes CDR1 MDHEN and CDR2 SYDVKM. The CDR3 here is CASGGTGLTYEQYF. CDR3 coding DNA: TGTGCCAGCGGGGGGACAGGGCTAACCTACGAGCAGTACTTC.

The rearrangement links TRBV30 to TRBJ2-5; possibly TRBD1 for D (6 bases). Germline assignment: CDR1 GTSNPN and CDR2 SVGIG (reference sequence). The CDR3 runs 13 residues. Trimming shortened V by 2 bases and J by 2 bases, and 9 bases separated the two germline ends. CDR3: CAWSTGQQETQYF. The CDR3 DNA is TGTGCCTGGAGTACCGGACAGCAAGAGACCCAGTACTTC.

The rearrangement joins TRBV6-1 to TRBJ1-5; 7 positions match TRBD1. Germline loops: CDR1 MNHNS, CDR2 SASEGT. The junction had 6 bases not matched to a gene; V was cut back by 1 base and J by 6 bases. CDR3 length: 15 residues. The CDR3 sequence: CASSEEVTGSQPQHF. In nucleotides, the CDR3 is TGTGCCAGCAGTGAAGAGGTGACAGGGTCTCAGCCCCAGCATTTT.

In regard to this clone: Distinct nucleotide sequences in the sample also encode this CDR3. The CDR3 is CATSRDRGTDTQYF. For the CDR3, the DNA is TGTGCCACCAGCAGAGACAGGGGCACAGATACGCAGTATTTT. V is TRBV15 and J is TRBJ2-3, with a tentative D call TRBD1 (5 bases). This CDR3 is 14 amino acids long. The ends were cut back, 0 bases at V and 1 base at J, with 5 bases in the middle. Germline assignment: CDR1 LNHNV and CDR2 YYDKDF (reference sequence).

V is TRBV5-1 and J is TRBJ2-3; TRBD2 aligns across 13 bases. The trim removed 1 base at V and 1 base at J, leaving 3 bases unmatched. CDR1 and CDR2 from the germline V gene are SGHRS and YFSETQ. CDR3 length: 17 amino acids. The CDR3, as DNA: TGCGCCAGCAGCTTGTGGACTAGCGGGAGACGCACAGATACGCAGTATTTT. It translates to CASSLWTSGRRTDTQYF.